Presented here are 23 T cell receptor beta chains from one specimen sequenced in a study of T-cell memory formation after mild COVID-19. TCRdb fed the 5' RACE reads into MiXCR, producing one record per CDR3 protein. The sample contains hundreds of thousands of distinct CDR3 sequences, approximately 14% of which appear only once. Material for sequencing was PBMCs or a T cell subset sorted from them (not recorded which). Every receptor here comes from a man aged 18 to 30 who had mild COVID-19 (a few samples of this study predate the infection). Cell type and time point are not known.

In this sample, this clonotype turned up a few times. V gene TRBV7-2 combines with J gene TRBJ2-7, with D uncertain. With 1 base removed from V and 6 bases from J, the gap between germline ends came to 16 bases. The CDR3 has 15 residues. Germline lookup yields CDR1 SGHTA and CDR2 FQGNSA. The DNA of the CDR3 is TGTGCCAGCAGCTTAGTTAGATCAGCCCCCTTCGAGCAGTACGTC. Translation gives CASSLVRSAPFEQYV.

DNA of the CDR3: TGTGCCAGCAGCGGACTCGGGGACTATGGCTACACCTTC. Encoded protein: CASSGLGDYGYTF. This chain uses TRBV12-3 or TRBV12-4 with TRBJ1-2; D is unresolved. The V gene lost 6 bases and the J gene lost 3 bases, with 11 bases spanning the gap. This CDR3 has 13 residues.

The sample holds many counts of this clonotype. The chain joins TRBV24-1 to TRBJ2-3; 10 positions match TRBD1. Germline CDR1 and CDR2: KGHDR and SFDVKD. V was clipped by 0 bases and J by 1 base; unmatched bases: 3. CDR3 size: 17 residues. As DNA, the CDR3 is TGTGCCACCAGTGATTTGCGGGGGACAGGGGGCACAGATACGCAGTATTTT. Translating it yields CATSDLRGTGGTDTQYF.

Remarks on this clonotype: At one of its ends the junction is not consistent with the germline gene, which may arise from a read error. This rearrangement joins TRBV7-2 to TRBJ2-2; D gene uncertain. This CDR3 has 14 residues. CDR1 is SGHTA and CDR2 is FQGNSA in the germline V gene. DNA for the CDR3: TGTGCCAGAAGCTTAAGTCACCTCACCGGGGAGCTGTTTTTT. Translated: CARSLSHLTGELFF.

At least ten counts were recorded for this clonotype. The chain couples TRBV7-2 to TRBJ1-2; D call uncertain. V lost 2 bases and J 2 bases, leaving 12 bases between the germline ends. Germline V gives CDR1 SGHTA, CDR2 FQGNSA. There are 15 residues in the CDR3. CDR3 bases: TGTGCCAGCAGCTTAAGGGCAGCAGCCAACTATGGCTACACCTTC. Its translation: CASSLRAAANYGYTF.

Note on this clonotype: Germline and junction disagree at one end, which may indicate a read error. The chain couples TRBV27 to TRBJ2-3; weak D call: TRBD2 (5 bases). Germline loops: CDR1 MNHEY, CDR2 SMNVEV (reference sequence). The CDR3 loop spans 17 amino acids. CDR3 DNA: TGTGACAGCAGCCCCCCGGCGGGCGACGCCGGGGAAGATACGCAGTATTTT. It yields the protein CDSSPPAGDAGEDTQYF.

A few counts support this clonotype. The genes are TRBV29-1 and TRBJ1-5; TRBD1 aligns across 8 bases. V trimming: 6 bases; J trimming: 9 bases; junction bases outside the gene matches: 7. There are 12 residues in the CDR3. The germline V gene encodes CDR1 SQVTM and CDR2 ANQGSEA. CDR3 sequence reads: CSVGQGSGPQHF. The DNA of the CDR3 is TGCAGCGTCGGACAGGGATCAGGGCCCCAGCATTTT.

The chain combines TRBV5-1 with TRBJ1-4; maybe TRBD1 (6 bases). The CDR3 covers 16 residues. Trimming stripped 0 bases from V and 7 bases from J, with 16 bases between. Germline V gene sequence: CDR1 SGHRS, CDR2 YFSETQ. The CDR3 protein is CASSLGLILGGEKLFF. Here the CDR3 DNA reads TGCGCCAGCAGCTTGGGGCTAATCCTAGGGGGTGAAAAACTGTTTTTT. The whole variable domain, filled in from reference TRBV5-1 and TRBJ1-4, reads KAGVTQTPRYLIKTRGQQVTLSCSPISGHRSVSWYQQTPGQGLQFLFEYFSETQRNKGNFPGRFSGRQFSNSRSEMNVSTLELGDSALYLCASSLGLILGGEKLFFGSGTQLSVL.

V is TRBV2 and J is TRBJ2-3; no reliable D call. The germline gives CDR1 SNHLY, CDR2 FYNNEI. The CDR3 runs 12 residues. Trimming removed 6 bases at V and 6 bases at J, with 10 bases between. CDR3 region: CASRPLGDTQYF. Here the CDR3 DNA reads TGTGCCAGCAGACCTCTTGGGGATACGCAGTATTTT.

This clonotype was counted only a few times. This chain links TRBV7-9 with TRBJ2-7; TRBD1 matches at 8 bases. Trimming cost V 5 bases and J 4 bases; bases outside gene matches: 4. CDR1 is SEHNR and CDR2 is FQNEAQ in the germline V gene (reference sequence). The CDR3 loop spans 13 amino acids. The DNA of the CDR3 is TGTGCCAGCAGCCCAGGGGGCGAGTACGAGCAGTACGTC. It translates to CASSPGGEYEQYV.

This clonotype was counted a few times. The gene calls are TRBV19 and TRBJ1-5, with 9 bases that match TRBD1. The CDR3 length is 14 residues. V lost 6 bases and J lost 7; bases outside the gene matches: 7. Germline assignment: CDR1 LNHDA and CDR2 SQIVND (reference sequence). Here the CDR3 reads CASRATGGSQPQHF. The CDR3 DNA reads TGTGCCAGTAGGGCTACAGGGGGCAGCCAGCCCCAGCATTTT.

This chain uses TRBV6-5 with TRBJ2-1; TRBD1 matches at 9 bases. J was trimmed by 2 bases and V by 6 bases; bases with no gene match: 5. The CDR3 spans 15 residues. Germline CDR1 and CDR2: MNHEY and SVGAGI. The CDR3 spells CASRNTGGPYNEQFF. CDR3 in DNA: TGTGCCAGCAGGAATACAGGGGGCCCCTACAATGAGCAGTTCTTC.

This clonotype came up a few times. The V gene is TRBV18, the J gene TRBJ2-3, with no clear D. Trimming took 5 bases from V and 6 from J, leaving 9 bases between them. CDR1 and CDR2 from the germline V gene are KGHSH and LQKENI. The CDR3 consists of 12 residues. This chain's CDR3 is CASSMSADTQYF. CDR3 DNA sequence: TGTGCCAGCTCAATGTCTGCGGATACGCAGTATTTT.

This clonotype has more than one count but fewer than ten. This sequence joins TRBV29-1 and TRBJ1-5; D unresolved. Trimming shortened V by 1 base and J by 4 bases, and 2 bases separated the two germline ends. The germline V gene encodes CDR1 SQVTM and CDR2 ANQGSEA. The CDR3 loop spans 11 amino acids. The CDR3 sequence is CSVEGNQPQHF. The CDR3 bases are TGCAGCGTTGAAGGGAATCAGCCCCAGCATTTT.

This clonotype has more than one count but fewer than ten. This rearrangement joins TRBV5-1 to TRBJ2-3; tentatively, D is TRBD2 (6 bases). The germline gives CDR1 SGHRS, CDR2 YFSETQ. With 4 bases removed from V and 4 bases from J, the gap between germline ends came to 31 bases. The CDR3 is 20 residues long. As DNA, the CDR3 is TGCGCCAGCAGCACCCCGGAGGTGAGCGGGTGGGGCCCTAGCCCAGATACGCAGTATTTT. Translation: CASSTPEVSGWGPSPDTQYF.

This clonotype was counted only a few times. The V and J genes are TRBV7-9 and TRBJ2-4, with a weak D call TRBD1 (5 bases). The germline V gene has CDR1 SEHNR and CDR2 FQNEAQ (reference sequence). V dropped 4 bases and J dropped 14 bases, with 15 bases sitting between them. The CDR3 consists of 12 residues. CDR3 nucleotide sequence: TGTGCCAGCAGCTCCTATCAGGGCATGGAGTACTTC. It codes for CASSSYQGMEYF. Supplemented by reference TRBV7-9 and TRBJ2-4, the full variable domain reads DTGVSQNPRHKITKRGQNVTFRCDPISEHNRLYWYRQTLGQGPEFLTYFQNEAQLEKSRLLSDRFSAERPKGSFSTLEIQRTEQGDSAMYLCASSSYQGMEYFGAGTRLSVL.

The gene calls are TRBV5-6 and TRBJ1-2; D gene unclear. The CDR3 loop spans 14 amino acids. Trimming shortened V by 2 bases and J by 4 bases, and 12 bases separated the two germline ends. Germline values: CDR1 SGHDT, CDR2 YYEEEE. CDR3 protein: CASSFLVRTYGYTF. CDR3 in DNA: TGTGCCAGCAGCTTCCTCGTTCGCACCTATGGCTACACCTTC.

CDR3: CASSFALTDTQYF. The CDR3 DNA reads TGTGCCAGCAGTTTCGCCCTCACAGATACGCAGTATTTT. The chain joins TRBV27 to TRBJ2-3; D is uncertain. V shed 3 bases and J shed 2 bases, with 6 bases lying between them. CDR3 length: 13 amino acids. The germline V gene encodes CDR1 MNHEY and CDR2 SMNVEV (reference sequence).

This chain uses TRBV7-2 with TRBJ2-3; no firm D call. This CDR3 is built from 15 residues. The V gene lost 3 bases and the J gene lost 6 bases, with 16 bases spanning the gap. Germline V gene sequence: CDR1 SGHTA, CDR2 FQGNSA. In nucleotides, the CDR3 is TGTGCCAGCAGCTTGACTGAAGGGTTGGGTGATACGCAGTATTTT. It is translated as CASSLTEGLGDTQYF.

This clonotype occurred many times. The chain is built from TRBV29-1 and TRBJ1-1; D is uncertain. Germline CDR1 SQVTM, CDR2 ANQGSEA. The length of the CDR3 is 14 residues. Trimming left V 6 bases short and J 1 base short, with 15 bases between. The CDR3 bases are TGCAGCGTCGCGCCCGGTTTTGGGAACACTGAAGCTTTCTTT. It is translated as CSVAPGFGNTEAFF.

This clonotype was observed at least ten times. The chain has TRBV11-2 and TRBJ2-7, with D unclear. V gave up 1 base and J gave up 3 bases, with 7 bases separating them. Germline CDR1 is SGHAT and CDR2 is FQNNGV. CDR3 length: 13 residues. CDR3 nucleotide sequence: TGTGCCAGCAGCTTAGGTCAAGACTACGAGCAGTACTTC. Its translation is CASSLGQDYEQYF.

CDR3 in DNA: TGTGCCAGCAGTCCTTTGAACAATGAGCAGTTCTTC. It translates to CASSPLNNEQFF. This chain uses TRBV2 with TRBJ2-1; D gene unclear. Germline-derived CDR1 and CDR2 are SNHLY and FYNNEI. Deletions cut 5 bases from V and 5 bases from J, with 7 bases between. CDR3 size: 12 residues.

This clonotype has only a few counts. The chain combines TRBV6-2 or TRBV6-3 with TRBJ2-1, with 10 positions matching TRBD2. CDR3 length: 15 residues. Germline CDR1 is MNHEY and CDR2 is SVGEGT. The junction had 11 bases not matched to a gene; V was cut back by 6 bases and J by 9 bases. The CDR3 DNA follows: TGTGCCAGCAGCCGTAGCGGGGGGCCAGGGTTTGAGCAGTTCTTC. Residues: CASSRSGGPGFEQFF.